The entry that follows covers one T cell receptor beta chain sequence. Its cognate antigen has yet to be identified. No base qualities exist here, and no much larger clone lies one base off it. Amplification of TCR beta CDR3 regions was carried out from RNA transcripts. A first-round RT-PCR of the TCR CDR3 used the HTBI primer set with the Qiagen OneStep RT-PCR kit. Libraries were constructed in a second round of multiplex PCR, after which size selection and purification were performed. Sequencing of the libraries was done on an Illumina HiSeq2000 using paired-end 100 bp reads. The source study handled its data this way. SOAPnuke was used to process the raw data, removing reads that contained adapters or uncalled bases, had a mean Phred below 15, or lacked an exact match to the constant primer or identifier. COPE v1.2.5 was used to merge high-quality paired reads, and clonotypes were defined as unique nucleotide sequences. Clonotypes were aligned to IMGT TRBV, TRBD and TRBJ reference segments using MiTCR v1.1. Analysis was restricted to V-J combinations with a frequency above 0.0001, which covered roughly 99% of repertoires. A TCS score was defined as the ratio between F50 (clonal expansion) and ExV (chaos), using BLOSUM62-based TCRdist between CDR3 peptides within each V-J. Welch's t-statistics and random forest reduced 514 V-J features to about 13, which were used in a naive Bayes classifier (R e1071). The similarity between thyroid and blood repertoires was quantified using the Morisita-Horn index. The public reads were run again by TCRdb, first through fastp at Q25 and then through MiXCR, and only productive beta chains were kept. Entries that share a CDR3 protein sequence are merged under the most common genes and DNA. TCRdb assigned the V and J calls; the authors' analysis was not used. Here the sample has 600,000 to 700,000 distinct CDR3 sequences; nearly 45% occur a single time. The biggest ten clones account for less than 9% of the sample.

This sample stems from a study of T cells in Graves' hyperthyroidism and ophthalmopathy (dated by TCRdb to the late 2010s). About the full investigation: To identify TCR V-J signatures that set the groups apart, the researchers used a discovery cohort of 100 patients, made up of approximately 43 with Graves' ophthalmopathy and 57 with stable Graves' hyperthyroidism. After blood sampling, hyperthyroidism patients were treated with methimazole at a starting dose of 30 mg daily, and ophthalmopathy patients were treated with high-dose intravenous methylprednisolone. The approximately 100 discovery patients were divided at random into training and test sets in a 7:3 ratio. According to the paper, TCR Vbeta CDR3 sequencing was carried out on 135 peripheral blood samples, which came from fewer than 50 ophthalmopathy, 70 to 80 hyperthyroidism and approximately 17 progressor patients. An independent validation cohort of fewer than 20 hyperthyroidism patients and 17 patients who later progressed to ophthalmopathy tested prospective prediction of ophthalmopathy. Thyroid tissue and blood T-cell repertoires from several Graves' hyperthyroidism patients were also compared in the study.

Germline trimming: 0 bases from V, 4 bases from J; junction bases outside gene matches: 4. The CDR3, cysteine through phenylalanine, is 15 amino acids long. Solely the CDR3 DNA is kept, with 45 bases framed from the first base. The germline V gene provides CDR1 MNHEY and CDR2 SVGAGI. The paper's findings and limits, for the study overall: No statistical method was used to fix the sample size in advance, and group allocation was not hidden from the investigators. Most expanded thyroid clonotypes (frequency above 0.001) were also detected in blood, a finding suggesting that blood repertoires may reflect thyroid immune responses. In validation, progression to ophthalmopathy was predicted by the model with approximately 67% sensitivity and roughly 76% specificity, a median of about 6.8 months before onset. Ophthalmopathy was separated from stable hyperthyroidism by a 13 V-J signature model, with approximately 86% sensitivity and about 81% specificity obtained in cross-validation and 80%/75% obtained in testing.

Patients with uncontrolled infections, other autoimmune diseases, pregnancy or lactation were excluded. Diagnoses were established on the basis of clinical symptoms, serum thyroxine and TRAb, thyroid ultrasound, and orbital computed tomography. Total RNA was extracted with Trizol reagent, and quality was checked on an Agilent 2100 Bioanalyzer. This receptor was identified in an adult man with Graves' disease, either hyperthyroidism or ophthalmopathy (not recorded which). The chain joins TRBV6-5 to TRBJ2-7; the junction holds 9 bases that match TRBD2. Sequencing used peripheral blood or thyroid tissue (not recorded which). The bases are TGTGCCAGCAGTTACTCGGTAGCGGGAGTGTACGAGCAGTACTTC. This codes for CASSYSVAGVYEQYF.